This entry concerns a single T cell receptor beta chain. The data originate from a study of cytomegalovirus exposure and HLA in healthy donors. Across the whole study: Approximately 81% of 398 genotyped donors fell in the Caucasian-associated ancestry cluster.

PCR amplification relied on 60 Vbeta primers (plus 13 Jbeta primers). Measured with immunoSEQ multiplex PCR; TCRdb has only the in-frame clones, and not every one. Counted here are roughly 150,000 clones, more than 60% occurring once; the ten biggest clones make up 13%. Trimming shortened V by 2 bases and J by 2 bases, and 17 bases separated the two germline ends. The length of the CDR3 is 16 residues. Germline assignment: CDR1 SGHRS and CDR2 YFSETQ. Sequenced material: PBMCs. This chain links TRBV5-1 with TRBJ2-7, with D unclear. This clonotype was obtained from a middle-aged man in good health and CMV-seropositive. The CDR3 bases are TGCGCCAGCAGCTTCGCAGGTGACCGTCTTACCTACGAGCAGTACTTC. Translation: CASSFAGDRLTYEQYF.